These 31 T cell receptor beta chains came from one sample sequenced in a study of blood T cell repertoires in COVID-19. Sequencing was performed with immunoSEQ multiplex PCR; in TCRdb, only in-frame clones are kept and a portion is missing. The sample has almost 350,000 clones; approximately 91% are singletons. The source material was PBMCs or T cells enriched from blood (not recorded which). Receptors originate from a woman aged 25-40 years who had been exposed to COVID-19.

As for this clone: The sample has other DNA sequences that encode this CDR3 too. CDR3 amino acids: CASSLGTGNTGELFF. The DNA of the CDR3 is TGTGCCAGCAGCTTGGGGACTGGAAACACCGGGGAGCTGTTTTTT. The chain employs TRBV11-3 and TRBJ2-2; D possibly corresponds to TRBD2 (6 bases). The germline V gene encodes CDR1 SGHNT and CDR2 YENEEA. The CDR3 has 15 amino acids. V lost 3 bases, J lost 2 bases, and 10 bases lay in between.

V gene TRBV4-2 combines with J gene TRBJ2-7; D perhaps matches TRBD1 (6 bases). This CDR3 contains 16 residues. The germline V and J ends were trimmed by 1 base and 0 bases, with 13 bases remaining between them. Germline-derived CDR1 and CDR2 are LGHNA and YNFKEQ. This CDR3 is CASSQGGGRGSYEQYF. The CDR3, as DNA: TGTGCCAGCAGCCAAGGAGGGGGAAGGGGCTCCTACGAGCAGTACTTC.

CDR3 nucleotide sequence: TGTGCCAGCAGCTTAGCTTTTTCGGTGGGGGCGGTCGAAGGAAACACCATATATTTT. Residues: CASSLAFSVGAVEGNTIYF. The chain joins TRBV7-8 to TRBJ1-3; tentatively, D is TRBD1 (6 bases). There are 19 residues in the CDR3. Germline CDR1 SGHVS, CDR2 FQNEAQ. Trimming removed 0 bases at V and 4 bases at J, with 22 bases between.

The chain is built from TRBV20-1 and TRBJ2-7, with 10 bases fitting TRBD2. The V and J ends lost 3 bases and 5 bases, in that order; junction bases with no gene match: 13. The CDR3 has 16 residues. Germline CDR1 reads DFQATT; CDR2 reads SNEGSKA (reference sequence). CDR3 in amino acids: CSASPSGRARVDEQYF. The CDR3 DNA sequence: TGCAGTGCTAGTCCCAGCGGGAGGGCCAGGGTCGACGAGCAGTACTTC.

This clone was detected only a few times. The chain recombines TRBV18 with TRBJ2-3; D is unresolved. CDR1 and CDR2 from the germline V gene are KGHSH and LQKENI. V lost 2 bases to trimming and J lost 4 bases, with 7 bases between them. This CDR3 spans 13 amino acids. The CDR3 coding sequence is TGTGCCAGCTCACCAGTACAGTCAGATACGCAGTATTTT. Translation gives CASSPVQSDTQYF.

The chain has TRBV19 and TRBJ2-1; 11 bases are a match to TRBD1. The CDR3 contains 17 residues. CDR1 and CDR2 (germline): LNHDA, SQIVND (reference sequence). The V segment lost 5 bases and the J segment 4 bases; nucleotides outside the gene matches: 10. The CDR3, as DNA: TGTGCCAGTAGTCCCCCCGTGGGACAGGGGGTGTACAATGAGCAGTTCTTC. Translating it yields CASSPPVGQGVYNEQFF.

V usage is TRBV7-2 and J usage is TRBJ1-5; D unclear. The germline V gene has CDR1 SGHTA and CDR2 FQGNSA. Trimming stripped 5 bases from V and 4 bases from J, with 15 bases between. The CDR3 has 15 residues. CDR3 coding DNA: TGTGCCAGCAGCCCAGCTAACTACTTTAATCAGCCCCAGCATTTT. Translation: CASSPANYFNQPQHF. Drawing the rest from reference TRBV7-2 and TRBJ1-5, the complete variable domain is GAGVSQSPSNKVTEKGKDVELRCDPISGHTALYWYRQSLGQGLEFLIYFQGNSAPDKSGLPSDRFSAERTGGSVSTLTIQRTQQEDSAVYLCASSPANYFNQPQHFGDGTRLSIL.

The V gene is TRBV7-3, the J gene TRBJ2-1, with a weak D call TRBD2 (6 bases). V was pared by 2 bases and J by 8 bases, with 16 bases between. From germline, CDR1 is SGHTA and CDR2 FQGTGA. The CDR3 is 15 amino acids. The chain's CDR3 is CASSLLSGDIDEQFF. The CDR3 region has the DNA TGTGCCAGCAGCTTATTGTCGGGAGATATAGATGAGCAGTTCTTC.

CDR3 protein: CASSLVIDRNYGYTF. CDR3 coding DNA: TGTGCCAGCAGCTTAGTCATCGACAGGAACTATGGCTACACCTTC. The gene calls are TRBV7-9 and TRBJ1-2; tentatively, D is TRBD1 (6 bases). Trimming took 1 base from V and 2 from J, leaving 11 bases between them. Germline-derived CDR1 and CDR2 are SEHNR and FQNEAQ (reference sequence). CDR3 length: 15 amino acids.

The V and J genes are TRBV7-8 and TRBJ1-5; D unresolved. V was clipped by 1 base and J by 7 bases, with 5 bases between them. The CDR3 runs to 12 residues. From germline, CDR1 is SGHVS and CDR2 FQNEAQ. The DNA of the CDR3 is TGTGCCAGCAGCTTAGGAGTCCAGCCCCAGCATTTT. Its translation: CASSLGVQPQHF.

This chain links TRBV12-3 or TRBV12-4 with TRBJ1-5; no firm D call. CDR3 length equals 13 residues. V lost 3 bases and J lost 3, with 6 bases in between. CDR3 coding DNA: TGTGCCAGCAGTTTCGGTCACAATCAGCCCCAGCATTTT. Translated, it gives CASSFGHNQPQHF.

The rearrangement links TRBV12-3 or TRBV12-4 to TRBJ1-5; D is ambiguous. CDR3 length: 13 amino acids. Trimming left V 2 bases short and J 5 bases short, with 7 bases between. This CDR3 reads CASSLQVDQPQHF. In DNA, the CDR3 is TGTGCCAGCAGTTTACAGGTGGATCAGCCCCAGCATTTT.

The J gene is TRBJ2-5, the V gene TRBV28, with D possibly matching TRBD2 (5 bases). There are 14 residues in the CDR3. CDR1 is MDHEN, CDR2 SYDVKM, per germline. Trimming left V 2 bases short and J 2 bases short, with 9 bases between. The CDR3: CASSLPAGQETQYF. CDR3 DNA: TGTGCCAGCAGTTTACCCGCGGGTCAAGAGACCCAGTACTTC.

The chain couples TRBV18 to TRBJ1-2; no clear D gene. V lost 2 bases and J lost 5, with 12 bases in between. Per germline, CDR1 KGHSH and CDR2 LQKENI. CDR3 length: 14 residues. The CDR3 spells CASSPAVDSYGYTF. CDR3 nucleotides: TGTGCCAGCTCACCAGCAGTGGACTCATATGGCTACACCTTC.

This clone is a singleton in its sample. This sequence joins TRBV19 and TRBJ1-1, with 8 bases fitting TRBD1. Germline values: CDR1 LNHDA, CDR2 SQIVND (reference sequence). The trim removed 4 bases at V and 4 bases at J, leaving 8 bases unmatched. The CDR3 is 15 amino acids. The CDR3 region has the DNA TGTGCCAGTAGTAGCCGGGCAGGGGGCGTCACTGAAGCTTTCTTT. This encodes CASSSRAGGVTEAFF.

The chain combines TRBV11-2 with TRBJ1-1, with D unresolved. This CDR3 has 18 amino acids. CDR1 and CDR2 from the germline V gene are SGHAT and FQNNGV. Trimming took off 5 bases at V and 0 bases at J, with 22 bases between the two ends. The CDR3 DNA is TGTGCCAGCAGCCGAGGAGGAGGGAACGGAGATCTGAACACTGAAGCTTTCTTT. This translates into CASSRGGGNGDLNTEAFF.

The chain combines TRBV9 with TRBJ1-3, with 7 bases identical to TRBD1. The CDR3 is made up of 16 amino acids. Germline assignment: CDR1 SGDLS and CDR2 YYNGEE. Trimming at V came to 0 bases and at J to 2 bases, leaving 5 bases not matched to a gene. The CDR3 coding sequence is TGTGCCAGCAGCGTAGTGGGGACAGAAACTGGAAACACCATATATTTT. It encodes CASSVVGTETGNTIYF.

The CDR3 DNA reads TGTGCCAGCAGAACCCCCGGGACTAGAGGAAATGAGCAGTTCTTC. Amino acids: CASRTPGTRGNEQFF. The chain couples TRBV28 to TRBJ2-1; 8 bases are shared with TRBD2. This CDR3 has 15 amino acids. J lost 7 bases, V lost 6 bases, and 11 bases had no gene match. CDR1 is MDHEN, CDR2 SYDVKM, per germline.

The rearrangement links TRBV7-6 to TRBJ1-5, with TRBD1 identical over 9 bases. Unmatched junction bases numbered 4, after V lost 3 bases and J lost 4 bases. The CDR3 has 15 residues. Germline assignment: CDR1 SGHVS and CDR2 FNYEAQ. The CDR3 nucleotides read TGTGCCAGCAGCTTTGCACAGGGGGCGAATCAGCCCCAGCATTTT. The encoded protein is CASSFAQGANQPQHF.

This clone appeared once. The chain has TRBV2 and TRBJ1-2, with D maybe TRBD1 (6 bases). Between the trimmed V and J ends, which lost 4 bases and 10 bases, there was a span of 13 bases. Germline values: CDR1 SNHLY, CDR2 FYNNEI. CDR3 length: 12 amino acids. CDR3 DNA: TGTGCCAGCAGTGCCCAGGGGAACGACTACACCTTC. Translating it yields CASSAQGNDYTF.

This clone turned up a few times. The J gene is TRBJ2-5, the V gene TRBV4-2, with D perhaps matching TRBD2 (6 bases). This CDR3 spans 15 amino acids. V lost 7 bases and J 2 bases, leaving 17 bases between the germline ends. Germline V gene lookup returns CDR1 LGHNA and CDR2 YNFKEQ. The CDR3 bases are TGTGCCAGCAACCCCGAAGGAGGGCAGCAAGAGACCCAGTACTTC. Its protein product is CASNPEGGQQETQYF.

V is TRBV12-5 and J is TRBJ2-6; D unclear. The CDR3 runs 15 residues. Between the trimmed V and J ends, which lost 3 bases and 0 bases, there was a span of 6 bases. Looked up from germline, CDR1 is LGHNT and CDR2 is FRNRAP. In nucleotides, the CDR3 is TGTGCTAGTGGTTTCCAAGCCTCTGGGGCCAACGTCCTGACTTTC. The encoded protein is CASGFQASGANVLTF.

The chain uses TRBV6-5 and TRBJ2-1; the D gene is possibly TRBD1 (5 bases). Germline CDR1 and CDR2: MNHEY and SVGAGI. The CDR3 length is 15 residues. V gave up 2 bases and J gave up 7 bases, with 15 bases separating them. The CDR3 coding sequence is TGTGCCAGCAGTTACGAACCTCCAGGGCCAAATGAGCAGTTCTTC. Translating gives CASSYEPPGPNEQFF.

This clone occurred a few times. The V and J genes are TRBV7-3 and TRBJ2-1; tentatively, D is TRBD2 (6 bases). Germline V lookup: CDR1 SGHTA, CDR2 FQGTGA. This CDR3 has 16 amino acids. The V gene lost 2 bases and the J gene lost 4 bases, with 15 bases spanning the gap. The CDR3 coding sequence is TGTGCCAGCAGCTTATATGGCGGGAAGGCTTACAATGAGCAGTTCTTC. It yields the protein CASSLYGGKAYNEQFF.

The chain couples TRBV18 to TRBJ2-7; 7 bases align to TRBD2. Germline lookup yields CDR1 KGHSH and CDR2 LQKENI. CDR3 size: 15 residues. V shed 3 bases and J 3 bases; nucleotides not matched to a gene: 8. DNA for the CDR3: TGTGCCAGCTCACCGCAGCGGACTAGGGACTACGAGCAGTACTTC. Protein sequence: CASSPQRTRDYEQYF.

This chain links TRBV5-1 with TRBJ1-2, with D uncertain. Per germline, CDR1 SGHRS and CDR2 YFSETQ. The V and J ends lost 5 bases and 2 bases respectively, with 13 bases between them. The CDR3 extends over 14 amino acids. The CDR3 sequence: CASSKAEPNYGYTF. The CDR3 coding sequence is TGCGCCAGCAGTAAAGCGGAGCCAAACTATGGCTACACCTTC.

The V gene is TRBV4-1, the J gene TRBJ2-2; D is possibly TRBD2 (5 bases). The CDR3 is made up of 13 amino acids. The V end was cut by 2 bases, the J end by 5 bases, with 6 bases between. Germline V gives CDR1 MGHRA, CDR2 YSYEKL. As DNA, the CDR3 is TGCGCCAGCAGCCAAACTAGGACCGGGGAGCTGTTTTTT. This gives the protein CASSQTRTGELFF.

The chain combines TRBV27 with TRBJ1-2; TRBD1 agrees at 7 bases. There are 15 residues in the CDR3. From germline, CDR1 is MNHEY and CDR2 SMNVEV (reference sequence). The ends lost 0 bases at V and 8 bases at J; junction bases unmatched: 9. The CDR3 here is CASSLSQGGLRGYTF. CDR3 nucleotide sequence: TGTGCCAGCAGTTTATCGCAGGGGGGTTTACGGGGCTACACCTTC.

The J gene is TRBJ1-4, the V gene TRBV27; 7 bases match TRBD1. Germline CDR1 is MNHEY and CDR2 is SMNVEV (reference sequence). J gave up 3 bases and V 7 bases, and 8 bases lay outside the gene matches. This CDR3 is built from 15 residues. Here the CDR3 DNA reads TGTGCCAGCAAGGAAGGGGGCGCGGCTAATGAAAAACTGTTTTTT. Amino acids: CASKEGGAANEKLFF. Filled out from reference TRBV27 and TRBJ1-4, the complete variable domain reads EAQVTQNPRYLITVTGKKLTVTCSQNMNHEYMSWYRQDPGLGLRQIYYSMNVEVTDKGDVPEGYKVSRKEKRNFPLILESPSPNQTSLYFCASKEGGAANEKLFFGSGTQLSVL.

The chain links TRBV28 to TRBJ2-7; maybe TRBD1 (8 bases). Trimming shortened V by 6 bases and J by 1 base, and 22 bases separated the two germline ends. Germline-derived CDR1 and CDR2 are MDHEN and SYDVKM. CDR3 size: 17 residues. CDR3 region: CASSGGTGVSGSYEQYF. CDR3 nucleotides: TGTGCCAGCAGCGGGGGGACAGGAGTTAGTGGGTCCTACGAGCAGTACTTC.

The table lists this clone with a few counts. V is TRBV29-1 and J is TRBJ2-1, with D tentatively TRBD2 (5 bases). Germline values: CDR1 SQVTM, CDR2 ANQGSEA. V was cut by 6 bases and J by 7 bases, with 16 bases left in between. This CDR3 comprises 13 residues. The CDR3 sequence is CSVRRGPGNEQFF. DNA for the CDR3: TGCAGCGTGAGACGCGGGCCGGGGAATGAGCAGTTCTTC.